A single sample is the source of the 31 T cell receptor beta chains below, sequenced in a study of cytomegalovirus exposure and HLA in healthy donors. PCR was performed using 60 Vbeta and 13 Jbeta primers. Profiled with immunoSEQ multiplex PCR; TCRdb holds only in-frame clones, not every one. Here the sample spans roughly 66,000 clones, 70% to 80% being singletons. The sample was PBMCs. The receptor set was obtained from a man in his forties or fifties in good health and CMV-seronegative.

This chain uses TRBV9 with TRBJ1-5; TRBD1 agrees at 8 bases. Germline V CDR1 and CDR2: SGDLS, YYNGEE. The J segment lost 1 base and the V segment lost 3 bases, leaving 3 bases of the junction unmatched. This CDR3 has 15 residues. CDR3 sequence reads: CASSATGASNQPQHF. The CDR3 DNA reads TGTGCCAGCAGCGCGACAGGGGCGAGCAATCAGCCCCAGCATTTT.

The chain links TRBV28 to TRBJ1-5, with TRBD1 identical over 7 bases. CDR1 is MDHEN, CDR2 SYDVKM, per germline. J was trimmed by 0 bases and V by 5 bases; bases with no gene match: 10. CDR3 length equals 17 residues. The CDR3, as DNA: TGTGCCAGCAGTCGGGACAGCGCCTTAATTAGCAATCAGCCCCAGCATTTT. Protein: CASSRDSALISNQPQHF. The whole variable domain, filled in from reference TRBV28 and TRBJ1-5, reads DVKVTQSSRYLVKRTGEKVFLECVQDMDHENMFWYRQDPGLGLRLIYFSYDVKMKEKGDIPEGYSVSREKKERFSLILESASTNQTSMYLCASSRDSALISNQPQHFGDGTRLSIL.

This clone was counted only a few times. The chain couples TRBV10-3 to TRBJ2-7, with a tentative D call TRBD2 (6 bases). The germline gives CDR1 ENHRY, CDR2 SYGVKD. Trimming shortened V by 2 bases and J by 4 bases, and 9 bases separated the two germline ends. This CDR3 has 13 amino acids. The CDR3 sequence: CAISETEGYEQYF. CDR3 in DNA: TGTGCCATCAGTGAGACGGAGGGTTACGAGCAGTACTTC.

This clone is a singleton in its sample. The genes are TRBV6-6 and TRBJ2-2; weak D call: TRBD1 (6 bases). Between the trimmed V and J ends, which lost 7 bases and 4 bases, there was a span of 13 bases. The CDR3 totals 14 residues. Germline V gene data show CDR1 as MNHNY and CDR2 as SVGAGI (reference sequence). The CDR3 DNA is TGTGCCAGCAAACCGGGACAAGTCACCGGGGAGCTGTTTTTT. Translation: CASKPGQVTGELFF.

There are a few counts of this clone. The chain couples TRBV30 to TRBJ1-2; D gene unclear. CDR1 is GTSNPN, CDR2 SVGIG, per germline (reference sequence). The CDR3 has 14 residues. Trimming shortened V by 4 bases and J by 3 bases, and 15 bases separated the two germline ends. CDR3 nucleotide sequence: TGTGCCTGGACTCCGCCGGAGCCCTACTATGGCTACACCTTC. Translated: CAWTPPEPYYGYTF.

The CDR3 DNA is TGTGCCAGCAGGCGACAGGGCATCACCTATGGCTACACCTTC. As protein: CASRRQGITYGYTF. The chain is built from TRBV6-5 and TRBJ1-2; 7 nucleotides align to TRBD1. V trimming: 6 bases; J trimming: 4 bases; junction bases outside the gene matches: 8. In germline, CDR1 is MNHEY, CDR2 SVGAGI. The CDR3 extends over 14 amino acids.

V is TRBV5-4 and J is TRBJ2-7, with D possibly matching TRBD2 (6 bases). Trimming cost V 0 bases and J 3 bases, with 7 bases left between them. The CDR3 contains 13 residues. CDR1 is SGHNT and CDR2 is YYREEE in the germline V gene (reference sequence). CDR3 protein: CASSLGSGYEQYF. In nucleotides, the CDR3 is TGTGCCAGCAGCTTGGGTAGCGGCTACGAGCAGTACTTC.

The chain carries TRBV5-1 and TRBJ1-1, with D uncertain. The CDR3 length is 16 residues. Per germline, CDR1 SGHRS and CDR2 YFSETQ. V was pared by 1 base and J by 4 bases, with 17 bases between. In DNA form, the CDR3 reads TGCGCCAGCAGCTTGATTGGTCTGGGAGGTGGCACTGAAGCTTTCTTT. Translating gives CASSLIGLGGGTEAFF.

The gene calls are TRBV5-1 and TRBJ2-1; 9 bases line up with TRBD2. The CDR3 runs 15 residues. Germline CDR1 and CDR2: SGHRS and YFSETQ. V shed 4 bases and J 1 base; nucleotides not matched to a gene: 3. CDR3: CASSRLADSYNEQFF. Here the CDR3 DNA reads TGCGCCAGCAGCCGACTAGCGGATTCCTACAATGAGCAGTTCTTC.

This chain links TRBV6-5 with TRBJ2-7, with D maybe TRBD1 (6 bases). V shed 10 bases and J shed 1 base, with 17 bases lying between them. The CDR3 sequence is 14 residues long. Per germline, CDR1 MNHEY and CDR2 SVGAGI. CDR3 region: CATWGSDRSYEQYF. CDR3 DNA sequence: TGTGCCACCTGGGGGTCGGACAGATCCTACGAGCAGTACTTC.

The CDR3 bases are TGTGCCAGCAGCTTGGGGGGCTCCTACAATGAGCAGTTCTTC. Translating it yields CASSLGGSYNEQFF. The V and J genes are TRBV11-3 and TRBJ2-1; D may be TRBD2 (6 bases). CDR3 length: 14 residues. The V end was cut by 3 bases, the J end by 0 bases, with 6 bases between. CDR1 and CDR2 (germline): SGHNT, YENEEA.

J is TRBJ1-5 and V is TRBV27; 7 positions agree with TRBD1. The V segment lost 5 bases and the J segment 2 bases; nucleotides outside the gene matches: 9. Germline-derived CDR1 and CDR2 are MNHEY and SMNVEV (reference sequence). This CDR3 region has 16 residues. CDR3 nucleotides: TGTGCCAGCAGTACCAATTATGGACAGGGCAATCAGCCCCAGCATTTT. Protein: CASSTNYGQGNQPQHF.

The CDR3 spells CASSLGRGQGKEKLFF. CDR3 coding DNA: TGTGCCAGCAGCTTAGGTCGAGGCCAGGGGAAAGAAAAACTGTTTTTT. V is TRBV7-2 and J is TRBJ1-4, with D tentatively TRBD1 (6 bases). The CDR3 is made up of 16 amino acids. The V end lost 1 base, the J end lost 8 bases, and 17 bases lay between the germline ends. CDR1 is SGHTA and CDR2 is FQGNSA in the germline V gene.

The rearrangement links TRBV18 to TRBJ2-7; 8 bases match TRBD1. The CDR3 length is 15 residues. Trimming removed 3 bases from V and 0 bases from J; junction bases left unmatched: 4. The germline V gene has CDR1 KGHSH and CDR2 LQKENI. This chain's CDR3 is CASSPGQVASYEQYF. The CDR3 bases are TGTGCCAGCTCACCGGGACAGGTCGCCTCCTACGAGCAGTACTTC.

The gene calls are TRBV9 and TRBJ2-1, with 7 bases aligning to TRBD2. CDR3 size: 15 residues. Germline V CDR1 and CDR2: SGDLS, YYNGEE. Unmatched junction bases numbered 10, after V lost 6 bases and J lost 4 bases. The CDR3: CASKTGGPDYNEQFF. In DNA form, the CDR3 reads TGTGCCAGCAAGACGGGAGGCCCTGATTACAATGAGCAGTTCTTC. Looking up the rest from reference TRBV9 and TRBJ2-1 gives the full variable domain: DSGVTQTPKHLITATGQRVTLRCSPRSGDLSVYWYQQSLDQGLQFLIQYYNGEERAKGNILERFSAQQFPDLHSELNLSSLELGDSALYFCASKTGGPDYNEQFFGPGTRLTVL.

The gene calls are TRBV6-5 and TRBJ2-5; D may be TRBD2 (7 bases). This CDR3 spans 15 amino acids. The germline V and J ends were trimmed by 6 bases and 5 bases, with 19 bases remaining between them. Germline V lookup: CDR1 MNHEY, CDR2 SVGAGI. The CDR3 region has the DNA TGTGCCAGCAGCACTGCCCAGGGGCGGGAGGAGACCCAGTACTTC. As protein: CASSTAQGREETQYF.

The CDR3 reads CASRAGPGETQYF. As DNA, the CDR3 is TGTGCCAGCAGAGCGGGGCCGGGGGAGACCCAGTACTTC. The J gene is TRBJ2-5, the V gene TRBV2; 7 bases fit TRBD2. The CDR3 loop spans 13 amino acids. Trimming cost V 6 bases and J 5 bases; bases outside gene matches: 6. Germline V lookup: CDR1 SNHLY, CDR2 FYNNEI.

This clone was observed a single time. The chain employs TRBV6-5 and TRBJ2-1; 7 bases map to TRBD1. Germline CDR1 MNHEY, CDR2 SVGAGI. The CDR3 is 15 residues long. J was trimmed by 6 bases and V by 7 bases; bases with no gene match: 12. The CDR3 coding sequence is TGTGCCAGCAAACAAAAGGGGGCGCCTATCAATGAGCAGTTCTTC. This codes for CASKQKGAPINEQFF.

This CDR3 is CARSLVGWRIRNQPQHF. CDR3 coding DNA: TGTGCCAGAAGCTTAGTAGGATGGAGGATTCGCAATCAGCCCCAGCATTTT. This sequence joins TRBV7-5 and TRBJ1-5. TRBV7-5 is flagged as a pseudogene. There are 17 residues in the CDR3.

The J gene is TRBJ2-6, the V gene TRBV27; D possibly corresponds to TRBD1 (5 bases). V was trimmed by 4 bases and J by 3 bases, leaving 16 bases between them. This CDR3 region has 17 residues. CDR1 is MNHEY, CDR2 SMNVEV, per germline (reference sequence). The CDR3 nucleotides are TGTGCCAGCAGTTCCATCCAACGACAGAATGGGGCCAACGTCCTGACTTTC. Protein product: CASSSIQRQNGANVLTF.

The chain couples TRBV7-6 to TRBJ1-2, with a possible D match to TRBD1 (6 bases). Germline V lookup: CDR1 SGHVS, CDR2 FNYEAQ. The ends were cut back, 4 bases at V and 8 bases at J, with 26 bases in the middle. CDR3 length equals 17 residues. CDR3 region: CASSSEISGTRTSGYTF. The CDR3 coding sequence is TGTGCCAGCAGCTCAGAGATCTCCGGGACACGAACGAGCGGCTACACCTTC.

The J gene is TRBJ1-3, the V gene TRBV5-5, with TRBD1 matching 8 bases. V dropped 4 bases and J dropped 5; count of bases not matched to a gene: 8. Germline V lookup: CDR1 SGHKS, CDR2 YYEKEE (reference sequence). This CDR3 contains 15 residues. CDR3 sequence (DNA): TGTGCCAGCAGCCCGGGACAGGTCGACCGAAACACCATATATTTT. Translating it yields CASSPGQVDRNTIYF.

The V call is TRBV5-1, the J call TRBJ2-1; 10 bases align to TRBD2. Germline V lookup: CDR1 SGHRS, CDR2 YFSETQ. The CDR3 is 16 amino acids. The trim removed 4 bases at V and 8 bases at J, leaving 12 bases unmatched. CDR3 sequence (DNA): TGCGCCAGCAGCCCCTATACTAGCGGGACGGGGGATGAGCAGTTCTTC. Its protein is CASSPYTSGTGDEQFF.

The chain couples TRBV19 to TRBJ2-1; possibly TRBD1 for D (6 bases). V was trimmed by 2 bases and J by 4 bases, leaving 6 bases between them. The germline gives CDR1 LNHDA, CDR2 SQIVND (reference sequence). The CDR3 spans 13 residues. The CDR3 nucleotides are TGTGCCAGTAGTATAACAGGGTACAATGAGCAGTTCTTC. Amino acids: CASSITGYNEQFF.

This clone was observed a single time. The chain joins TRBV4-2 to TRBJ2-2; 8 nucleotides align to TRBD2. The CDR3 has 16 amino acids. J gave up 2 bases and V 5 bases, and 7 bases lay outside the gene matches. Germline V gives CDR1 LGHNA, CDR2 YNFKEQ. The CDR3 sequence: CASSFSGVPNTGELFF. The DNA for the CDR3 is TGTGCCAGCAGCTTTAGCGGGGTCCCTAACACCGGGGAGCTGTTTTTT.

This chain connects TRBV5-8 to TRBJ2-3; TRBD2 matches at 7 bases. The ends lost 4 bases at V and 2 bases at J; junction bases unmatched: 10. Looked up from germline, CDR1 is SGHTS and CDR2 is YDEGEE. The CDR3 has 16 residues. CDR3 protein: CASSRGSGPNTDTQYF. The CDR3 DNA reads TGTGCCAGCAGCCGAGGTAGCGGGCCTAACACAGATACGCAGTATTTT.

The rearrangement uses TRBV28 and TRBJ2-1; 9 nucleotides agree with TRBD2. J gave up 7 bases and V 11 bases, and 12 bases lay outside the gene matches. CDR1 and CDR2 from the germline V gene are MDHEN and SYDVKM. The CDR3 has 14 amino acids. The CDR3 DNA is TGTGCCGTTATAGCGGGAGTAGTTTCGAATGAGCAGTTCTTC. Protein: CAVIAGVVSNEQFF.

The genes are TRBV30 and TRBJ2-3, with 12 nucleotides matching TRBD2. Germline V CDR1 and CDR2: GTSNPN, SVGIG (reference sequence). Trimming took 5 bases from V and 1 from J; bases not matched to a gene: 1. The CDR3 covers 14 residues. CDR3 in amino acids: CAWGLAGRTDTQYF. CDR3 DNA sequence: TGTGCCTGGGGACTAGCGGGGCGCACAGATACGCAGTATTTT.

The rearrangement joins TRBV18 to TRBJ1-2; 8 nucleotides agree with TRBD1. The CDR3 consists of 13 residues. V dropped 6 bases and J dropped 3; count of bases not matched to a gene: 3. Germline CDR1 is KGHSH and CDR2 is LQKENI. For the CDR3, the DNA is TGTGCCAGCTCCCCAGGGGGCGACTATGGCTACACCTTC. It translates to CASSPGGDYGYTF.

The rearrangement uses TRBV19 and TRBJ2-6; D is unclear. The germline gives CDR1 LNHDA, CDR2 SQIVND (reference sequence). The CDR3 runs to 15 residues. V shed 5 bases and J shed 3 bases, with 11 bases lying between them. The DNA of the CDR3 is TGTGCCAGTAGTCCCCGACACGGTGGGGCCAACGTCCTGACTTTC. Protein: CASSPRHGGANVLTF.

The V gene is TRBV2, the J gene TRBJ2-7, with D tentatively TRBD2 (7 bases). Germline CDR1 SNHLY, CDR2 FYNNEI. This CDR3 has 12 residues. V lost 11 bases and J 0 bases, leaving 11 bases between the germline ends. Here the CDR3 reads CAAGASSYEQYF. CDR3 sequence (DNA): TGTGCCGCGGGGGCTAGCTCCTACGAGCAGTACTTC.